A selection of T cell receptor beta chains follows, all from one sample in a study of cytomegalovirus exposure and HLA in healthy donors. Repertoires were generated with immunoSEQ multiplex PCR, while TCRdb's copy carries only in-frame clones and drops some. Of 90,000 to 150,000 clones in the sample, around three quarters were seen once. Sequencing was carried out using PBMCs. All receptors come from a human donor in good health. Both conserved end residues are part of each CDR3. The D gene is left open where the match is weak. Where a row states a size, it is once, few, many or the class of an expanded clone; other rows omit it.

abundance: -
d_gene: -
j_gene: TRBJ1-2
v_gene: TRBV13
CDR3aa: CASSLFVLAGSNGYTF
CDR3nt: TGTGCCAGCAGCTTATTCGTTCTGGCAGGGTCTAACGGCTACACCTTC

abundance: -
d_gene: TRBD2
j_gene: TRBJ2-1
v_gene: TRBV27
CDR3aa: CASSPPGLAYNEQFF
CDR3nt: TGTGCCAGCAGTCCTCCGGGACTAGCTTACAATGAGCAGTTCTTC

abundance: -
d_gene: -
j_gene: TRBJ2-1
v_gene: TRBV15
CDR3aa: CATSQGTQSYNEQFF
CDR3nt: TGTGCCACCTCACAGGGAACACAATCCTACAATGAGCAGTTCTTC

abundance: -
d_gene: TRBD1
j_gene: TRBJ2-1
v_gene: TRBV5-1
CDR3aa: CASSSQGDNEQFF
CDR3nt: TGCGCCAGCAGCTCCCAGGGGGACAATGAGCAGTTCTTC

abundance: -
d_gene: TRBD2
j_gene: TRBJ2-5
v_gene: TRBV29-1
CDR3aa: CSARTSGAGETQYF
CDR3nt: TGCAGCGCCCGGACTAGCGGGGCCGGCGAGACCCAGTACTTC

abundance: -
d_gene: TRBD1
j_gene: TRBJ1-6
v_gene: TRBV7-2
CDR3aa: CASSLGDRGPYNSPLHF
CDR3nt: TGTGCCAGCAGCTTAGGGGACAGGGGACCCTATAATTCACCCCTCCACTTT

abundance: -
d_gene: -
j_gene: TRBJ2-1
v_gene: TRBV14
CDR3aa: CASSQVRGPNEQFF
CDR3nt: TGTGCCAGCAGCCAAGTAAGAGGGCCCAATGAGCAGTTCTTC

abundance: -
d_gene: -
j_gene: TRBJ1-3
v_gene: TRBV19
CDR3aa: CASHEGGRSGNTIYF
CDR3nt: TGTGCCAGCCATGAGGGTGGACGGTCTGGAAACACCATATATTTT

abundance: -
d_gene: -
j_gene: TRBJ1-2
v_gene: TRBV5-1
CDR3aa: CASGESQGSYGYTF
CDR3nt: TGCGCCAGCGGCGAGAGTCAGGGCAGCTATGGCTACACCTTC

abundance: -
d_gene: -
j_gene: TRBJ2-1
v_gene: TRBV10-3
CDR3aa: CAISDNWGQHNEQFF
CDR3nt: TGTGCCATCAGTGATAATTGGGGACAACACAATGAGCAGTTCTTC

abundance: -
d_gene: TRBD1
j_gene: TRBJ1-5
v_gene: TRBV5-6
CDR3aa: CASSFQGASDQPQHF
CDR3nt: TGTGCCAGCAGCTTCCAGGGGGCGTCCGATCAGCCCCAGCATTTT

abundance: -
d_gene: -
j_gene: TRBJ2-1
v_gene: TRBV5-1
CDR3aa: CASSLGQGIYNEQFF
CDR3nt: TGCGCCAGCAGCTTGGGGCAGGGAATCTACAATGAGCAGTTCTTC

abundance: -
d_gene: TRBD2
j_gene: TRBJ2-2
v_gene: TRBV29-1
CDR3aa: CSVEVDRATSGRVYVGGELFF
CDR3nt: TGCAGCGTTGAAGTCGACAGGGCGACTAGCGGGAGGGTTTACGTGGGCGGGGAGCTGTTTTTT

abundance: -
d_gene: -
j_gene: TRBJ2-3
v_gene: TRBV19
CDR3aa: CASSISAGRGGTDTQYF
CDR3nt: TGTGCCAGTAGTATAAGCGCAGGGAGGGGGGGCACAGATACGCAGTATTTT

abundance: -
d_gene: -
j_gene: TRBJ2-1
v_gene: TRBV5-4
CDR3aa: CASSLVDGSVNEQFF
CDR3nt: TGTGCCAGCAGCTTGGTTGACGGGAGTGTCAATGAGCAGTTCTTC

abundance: once
d_gene: -
j_gene: TRBJ1-2
v_gene: TRBV6-5
CDR3aa: CASSPYSFLNYGYTF
CDR3nt: TGTGCCAGCAGTCCGTACAGTTTTCTTAACTATGGCTACACCTTC

abundance: -
d_gene: -
j_gene: TRBJ2-7
v_gene: TRBV5-4
CDR3aa: CASSLGTYEQYF
CDR3nt: TGTGCCAGCAGCTTGGGAACCTACGAGCAGTACTTC

abundance: -
d_gene: -
j_gene: TRBJ1-1
v_gene: TRBV9
CDR3aa: CASSDGSEAFF
CDR3nt: TGTGCCAGCAGCGATGGCTCTGAAGCTTTCTTT

abundance: -
d_gene: -
j_gene: TRBJ1-2
v_gene: TRBV19
CDR3aa: CASRLDRNYGYTF
CDR3nt: TGTGCCAGTAGATTGGACAGAAACTATGGCTACACCTTC

abundance: -
d_gene: -
j_gene: TRBJ1-6
v_gene: TRBV5-6
CDR3aa: CASSWGQGYNSPLHF
CDR3nt: TGTGCCAGCAGCTGGGGGCAGGGCTATAATTCACCCCTCCACTTT

abundance: -
d_gene: TRBD2
j_gene: TRBJ2-3
v_gene: TRBV5-1
CDR3aa: CASSLSPGLGADTQYF
CDR3nt: TGCGCCAGCAGCCTGAGCCCGGGACTAGGGGCAGATACGCAGTATTTT

abundance: -
d_gene: TRBD1
j_gene: TRBJ1-2
v_gene: TRBV25-1
CDR3aa: CASSEYPTGYGGYTF
CDR3nt: TGTGCCAGCAGTGAATATCCGACAGGGTACGGTGGCTACACCTTC

abundance: few
d_gene: TRBD1
j_gene: TRBJ2-7
v_gene: TRBV5-4
CDR3aa: CASSSGTGGYEQYF
CDR3nt: TGTGCCAGCAGCTCCGGGACAGGGGGCTACGAGCAGTACTTC

abundance: -
d_gene: TRBD1
j_gene: TRBJ1-1
v_gene: TRBV23-1
CDR3aa: CASSSHRGCDTEAFF
CDR3nt: TGCGCCAGCAGTTCCCACAGGGGCTGTGACACTGAAGCTTTCTTT

abundance: -
d_gene: -
j_gene: TRBJ2-2
v_gene: TRBV6-1
CDR3aa: CASVYQEGTGELFF
CDR3nt: TGTGCCAGCGTGTACCAGGAGGGGACCGGGGAGCTGTTTTTT

abundance: -
d_gene: TRBD1
j_gene: TRBJ1-1
v_gene: TRBV11-2
CDR3aa: CASSWTGGTEAFF
CDR3nt: TGTGCCAGCAGCTGGACAGGGGGTACTGAAGCTTTCTTT

abundance: -
d_gene: TRBD1
j_gene: TRBJ2-3
v_gene: TRBV10-1
CDR3aa: CASSEPGTGGRDTQYF
CDR3nt: TGCGCCAGCAGTGAACCCGGGACAGGGGGAAGAGATACGCAGTATTTT